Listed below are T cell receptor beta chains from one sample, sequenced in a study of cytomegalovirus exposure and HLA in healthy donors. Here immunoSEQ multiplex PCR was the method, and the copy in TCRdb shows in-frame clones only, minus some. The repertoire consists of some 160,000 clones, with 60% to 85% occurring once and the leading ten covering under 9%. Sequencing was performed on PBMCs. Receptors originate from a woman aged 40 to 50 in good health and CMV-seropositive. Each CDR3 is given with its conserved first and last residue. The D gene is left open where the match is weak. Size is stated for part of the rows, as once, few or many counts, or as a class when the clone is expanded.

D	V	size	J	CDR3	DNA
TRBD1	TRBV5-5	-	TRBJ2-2	CASSWGQGPNTGELFF	TGTGCCAGCAGCTGGGGACAGGGGCCGAACACCGGGGAGCTGTTTTTT
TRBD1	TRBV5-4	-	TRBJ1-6	CASSYWTGLGSPLHF	TGTGCCAGCAGCTATTGGACAGGACTGGGTTCACCCCTCCACTTT
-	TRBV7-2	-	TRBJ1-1	CASSFRLGGTEAFF	TGTGCCAGCAGCTTTAGGTTAGGGGGCACTGAAGCTTTCTTT
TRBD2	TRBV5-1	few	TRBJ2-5	CASSAGLALETQYF	TGCGCCAGCAGCGCGGGACTAGCGCTGGAGACCCAGTACTTC
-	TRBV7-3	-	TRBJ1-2	CASSFRRERDYGYTF	TGTGCCAGCAGCTTTAGACGGGAAAGGGACTATGGCTACACCTTC
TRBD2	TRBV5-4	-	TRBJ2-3	CASSRTSGGVFVDTQYF	TGTGCCAGCAGCCGGACTAGCGGGGGGGTTTTTGTCGATACGCAGTATTTT
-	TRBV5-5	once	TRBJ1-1	CASSSRGPTEAFF	TGTGCCAGCAGCTCACGGGGTCCCACTGAAGCTTTCTTT
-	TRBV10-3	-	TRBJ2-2	CAIGAETMNTGELFF	TGTGCCATCGGTGCAGAAACTATGAACACCGGGGAGCTGTTTTTT
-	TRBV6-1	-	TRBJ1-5	CASSEAGRGQPQHF	TGTGCCAGCAGTGAAGCCGGCAGGGGCCAGCCCCAGCATTTT
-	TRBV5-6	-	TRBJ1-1	CASSLGGREAFF	TGTGCCAGCAGCTTGGGCGGGAGGGAAGCTTTCTTT
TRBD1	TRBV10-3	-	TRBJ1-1	CAISDPGTANTEAFF	TGTGCCATCAGTGATCCTGGGACAGCGAACACTGAAGCTTTCTTT
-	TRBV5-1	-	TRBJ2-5	CASSLNTGTQETQYF	TGCGCCAGCAGCTTGAATACGGGGACTCAAGAGACCCAGTACTTC
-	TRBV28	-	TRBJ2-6	CASRNLGGSGANVLTF	TGTGCCAGCAGAAACTTAGGGGGCTCTGGGGCCAACGTCCTGACTTTC
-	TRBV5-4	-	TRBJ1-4	CASSIRGPNEKLFF	TGTGCCAGCAGCATAAGGGGTCCTAATGAAAAACTGTTTTTT
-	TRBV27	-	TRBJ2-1	CASSRGPSSYNEQFF	TGTGCCAGCAGCCGCGGGCCAAGCTCCTACAATGAGCAGTTCTTC
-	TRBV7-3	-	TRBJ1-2	CASSLNGGGGKGYTF	TGTGCCAGCAGCTTAAACGGGGGTGGTGGAAAAGGCTACACCTTC
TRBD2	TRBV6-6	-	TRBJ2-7	CASRLLAGQYEQYF	TGTGCCAGCAGATTACTAGCGGGGCAGTACGAGCAGTACTTC
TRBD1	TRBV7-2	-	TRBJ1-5	CASSLSGTGNQPQHF	TGTGCCAGCAGCTTGTCCGGGACAGGTAATCAGCCCCAGCATTTT
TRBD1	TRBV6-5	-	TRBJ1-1	CASSYGPTGGTEAFF	TGTGCCAGCAGTTACGGACCGACAGGGGGCACTGAAGCTTTCTTT
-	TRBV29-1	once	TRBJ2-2	CSALNTGELFF	TGCAGCGCCTTGAACACCGGGGAGCTGTTTTTT
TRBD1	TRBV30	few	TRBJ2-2	CAWKDRGTGELFF	TGTGCCTGGAAAGACAGGGGCACCGGGGAGCTGTTTTTT
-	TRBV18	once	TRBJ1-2	CASSPPTQGNGYTF	TGTGCCAGCTCACCACCGACGCAGGGGAACGGCTACACCTTC
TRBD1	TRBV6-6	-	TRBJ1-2	CASSYDRGYGYTF	TGTGCCAGCAGTTACGACAGGGGCTATGGCTACACCTTC
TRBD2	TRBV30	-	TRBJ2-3	CAWSVLRTSGGVGDTQYF	TGTGCCTGGAGTGTACTGAGGACTAGCGGGGGAGTAGGGGATACGCAGTATTTT
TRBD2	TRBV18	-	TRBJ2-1	CASSPAASGGTRNEQFF	TGTGCCAGCTCACCAGCGGCTAGCGGGGGGACTCGGAATGAGCAGTTCTTC
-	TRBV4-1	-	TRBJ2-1	CASSQDRRGGGEQFF	TGCGCCAGCAGCCAAGATCGGCGGGGAGGGGGTGAGCAGTTCTTC
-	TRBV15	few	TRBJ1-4	CATSRSGQGHGGKLFF	TGTGCCACCAGCAGATCTGGGCAGGGCCATGGCGGAAAACTGTTTTTT
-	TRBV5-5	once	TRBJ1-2	CASSFEETNYGYTF	TGTGCCAGCAGCTTTGAGGAGACTAACTATGGCTACACCTTC
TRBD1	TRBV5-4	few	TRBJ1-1	CASSLQGATTEAFF	TGTGCCAGCAGCTTGCAGGGGGCCACAACTGAAGCTTTCTTT
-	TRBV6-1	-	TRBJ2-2	CASSEGGPGELFF	TGTGCCAGCAGTGAAGGGGGCCCCGGGGAGCTGTTTTTT
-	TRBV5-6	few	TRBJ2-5	CASSTDLGGETQYF	TGTGCCAGCAGCACCGACCTTGGGGGCGAGACCCAGTACTTC
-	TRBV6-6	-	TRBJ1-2	CASSSYLGLADGYTF	TGTGCCAGCAGTTCCTACCTAGGACTAGCCGATGGCTACACCTTC
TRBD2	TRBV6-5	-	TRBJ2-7	CASSVAGMGEQYF	TGTGCCAGCAGTGTAGCGGGGATGGGCGAGCAGTACTTC
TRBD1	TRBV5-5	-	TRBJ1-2	CASSLSPGQGLNGYTF	TGTGCCAGCAGCTTAAGCCCGGGACAGGGCCTAAATGGCTACACCTTC
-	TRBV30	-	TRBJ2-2	CAWSRTVNTGELFF	TGTGCCTGGAGTCGGACAGTGAACACCGGGGAGCTGTTTTTT
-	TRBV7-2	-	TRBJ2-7	CASSFGIIYEQYF	TGTGCCAGCAGCTTTGGCATCATATACGAGCAGTACTTC
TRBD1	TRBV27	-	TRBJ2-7	CASSSDRGTYEQYF	TGTGCCAGCAGCTCCGACAGGGGAACCTACGAGCAGTACTTC
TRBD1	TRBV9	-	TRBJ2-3	CASSVDRALSTDTQYF	TGTGCCAGCAGCGTTGACAGGGCCCTAAGCACAGATACGCAGTATTTT
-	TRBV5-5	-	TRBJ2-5	CASSFLLRMAQYF	TGTGCCAGCAGCTTTCTACTTCGCATGGCCCAGTACTTC
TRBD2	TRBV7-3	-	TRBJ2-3	CASSGLAGGTDTQYF	TGTGCCAGCTCTGGGCTAGCGGGGGGGACAGATACGCAGTATTTT
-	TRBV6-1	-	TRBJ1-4	CASSGRQTTNEKLFF	TGTGCCAGCAGTGGCCGACAGACAACTAATGAAAAACTGTTTTTT
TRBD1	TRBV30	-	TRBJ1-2	CAWSPDRGKYGYTF	TGTGCCTGGAGTCCGGACAGGGGGAAGTATGGCTACACCTTC
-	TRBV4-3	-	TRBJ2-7	CASSQDGGANYEQYF	TGCGCCAGCAGCCAAGATGGGGGGGCGAACTACGAACAGTACTTC
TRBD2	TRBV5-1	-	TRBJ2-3	CASSLIQRGGGDTQYF	TGCGCCAGCAGCTTGATTCAGCGGGGGGGAGGAGATACGCAGTATTTT
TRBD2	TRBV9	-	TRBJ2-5	CASSRRTSGVGGGETQYF	TGTGCCAGCAGCCGTCGGACTAGCGGGGTCGGCGGGGGGGAGACCCAGTACTTC
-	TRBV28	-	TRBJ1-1	CASTLGGTNEAFF	TGTGCCAGCACCCTGGGGGGGACGAATGAAGCTTTCTTT
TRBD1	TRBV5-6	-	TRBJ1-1	CASSFLGGSTEAFF	TGTGCCAGCAGCTTTTTAGGGGGCAGTACTGAAGCTTTCTTT